A selection of T cell receptor beta chains follows, all from one sample in a study of blood T cell repertoires in COVID-19. Assay used: immunoSEQ multiplex PCR; TCRdb lists only in-frame clones, some missing. Found here are roughly 100,000 clones, about four fifths of them singletons; the top ten hold around 12%. Material for sequencing was peripheral blood. The receptors stem from a human donor in a cohort sampled during active COVID-19. Both conserved end residues are part of each CDR3. A D gene is named only where the DNA matches it firmly. The size entry is marked missing in some rows and otherwise reads once, few, many or a size class.

TRBV19	TRBJ1-5	14	NA	NA	TGTGCCAGTAATCCGGCCAACGGGAATCAGCCCCAGCATTTT	CASNPANGNQPQHF
TRBV19	TRBJ2-1	14	TRBD2	once	TGTGCCAGTAGTGGACTAGCGGGGGTGGGTGAGCAGTTCTTC	CASSGLAGVGEQFF
TRBV11-1	TRBJ2-3	16	TRBD1	NA	TGTGCCAGCAGCTTCGCCGGGACAGGGAGGACAGATACGCAGTATTTT	CASSFAGTGRTDTQYF
TRBV5-4	TRBJ2-1	14	NA	NA	TGTGCCAGCAGCTTGGACTTTAGCGGCGAGGAGCAGTTCTTC	CASSLDFSGEEQFF
TRBV2	TRBJ1-1	14	NA	NA	TGTGCCAGCAGTTCCTGGGGGGGGAGGACTGAAGCTTTCTTT	CASSSWGGRTEAFF
TRBV6-6	TRBJ2-7	13	TRBD1	NA	TGTGCCAGCGGACACAGGGGACCCTACGAGCAGTACTTC	CASGHRGPYEQYF
TRBV10-3	TRBJ1-3	13	NA	NA	TGTGCCATCAGTGAGTCCTCCGGAAACACCATATATTTT	CAISESSGNTIYF
TRBV6-2/TRBV6-3	TRBJ1-1	16	TRBD1	NA	TGTGCCAGCAGTTACCACAGGGGAAGTGGGAACACTGAAGCTTTCTTT	CASSYHRGSGNTEAFF
TRBV27	TRBJ2-7	14	NA	once	TGTGCCAGCAGTTTTGGCAGGGTATTCGACGAGCAGTACTTC	CASSFGRVFDEQYF
TRBV3-1/TRBV3-2	TRBJ1-2	13	NA	NA	TGTGCCAGCAGCCTCACCGCGGGCTATGGCTACACCTTC	CASSLTAGYGYTF
TRBV27	TRBJ2-5	15	TRBD1	NA	TGTGCCAGCAGTTTTGACCGACAGGGCCGGGAGACCCAGTACTTC	CASSFDRQGRETQYF
TRBV9	TRBJ2-6	18	NA	NA	TGTGCCAGCAGCGTAGAAGGCGGGGGCAACTCTGGGGCCAACGTCCTGACTTTC	CASSVEGGGNSGANVLTF
TRBV7-9	TRBJ2-7	19	NA	NA	TGTGCCAGCAGCTCACCCCTGGGGGCAGGCCAGCAGTTACTCTACGAGCAGTACTTC	CASSSPLGAGQQLLYEQYF
TRBV4-3	TRBJ1-2	15	NA	few	TGCGCCAGCAGTCTTAATCGGGAGGTTAACTATGGCTACACCTTC	CASSLNREVNYGYTF
TRBV18	TRBJ2-1	18	TRBD2	NA	TGTGCCAGCTCACCACTTACTAGCGGGGGCCCATCCTACAATGAGCAGTTCTTC	CASSPLTSGGPSYNEQFF
TRBV3-1/TRBV3-2	TRBJ2-3	17	NA	NA	TGTGCCAGCAGCTCGCAACTCGGGGGGCGGCTTGGAGATACGCAGTATTTT	CASSSQLGGRLGDTQYF
TRBV4-1	TRBJ1-2	12	NA	few	TGCGCCAGCAGCCAGGAAGGGGTGGGCTACACCTTC	CASSQEGVGYTF